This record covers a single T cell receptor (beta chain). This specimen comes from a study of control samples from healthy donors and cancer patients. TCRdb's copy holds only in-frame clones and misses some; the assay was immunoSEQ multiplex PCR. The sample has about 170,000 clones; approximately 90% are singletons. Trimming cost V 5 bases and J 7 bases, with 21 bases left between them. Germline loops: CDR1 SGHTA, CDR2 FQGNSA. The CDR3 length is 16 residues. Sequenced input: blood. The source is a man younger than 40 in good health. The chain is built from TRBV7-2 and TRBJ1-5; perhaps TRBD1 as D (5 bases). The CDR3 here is CASSPHQQGRGQPQHF. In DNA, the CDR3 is TGTGCCAGCAGCCCCCATCAACAAGGGAGGGGCCAGCCCCAGCATTTT.